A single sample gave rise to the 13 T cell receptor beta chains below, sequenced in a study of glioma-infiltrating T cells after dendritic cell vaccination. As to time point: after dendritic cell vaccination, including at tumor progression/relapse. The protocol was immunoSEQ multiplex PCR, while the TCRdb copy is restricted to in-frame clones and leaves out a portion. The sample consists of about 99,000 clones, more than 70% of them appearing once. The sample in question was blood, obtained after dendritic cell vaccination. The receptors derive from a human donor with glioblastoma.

The CDR3 loop reads CASSVGTSGYTGELFF. The DNA for the CDR3 is TGTGCCAGCAGCGTCGGGACTAGCGGGTACACCGGGGAGCTGTTTTTT. V is TRBV9 and J is TRBJ2-2; 12 nucleotides match TRBD2. V was clipped by 2 bases and J by 3 bases; unmatched bases: 2. CDR3 length: 16 residues. Looked up from germline, CDR1 is SGDLS and CDR2 is YYNGEE. The full variable domain, with the rest looked up from reference TRBV9 and TRBJ2-2, is DSGVTQTPKHLITATGQRVTLRCSPRSGDLSVYWYQQSLDQGLQFLIQYYNGEERAKGNILERFSAQQFPDLHSELNLSSLELGDSALYFCASSVGTSGYTGELFFGEGSRLTVL.

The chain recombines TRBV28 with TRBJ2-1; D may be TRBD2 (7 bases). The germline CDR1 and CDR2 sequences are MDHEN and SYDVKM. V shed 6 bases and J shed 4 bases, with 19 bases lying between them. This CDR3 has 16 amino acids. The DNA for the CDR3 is TGTGCCAGCAGGTTGGGGGGGACACGAACTTACAATGAGCAGTTCTTC. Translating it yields CASRLGGTRTYNEQFF.

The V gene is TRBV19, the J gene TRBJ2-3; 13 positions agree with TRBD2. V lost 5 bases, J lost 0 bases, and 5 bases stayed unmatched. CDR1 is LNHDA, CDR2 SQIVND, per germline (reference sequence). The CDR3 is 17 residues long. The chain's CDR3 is CASSARGLAGSTDTQYF. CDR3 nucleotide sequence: TGTGCCAGTAGTGCGAGGGGACTAGCGGGGAGCACAGATACGCAGTATTTT.

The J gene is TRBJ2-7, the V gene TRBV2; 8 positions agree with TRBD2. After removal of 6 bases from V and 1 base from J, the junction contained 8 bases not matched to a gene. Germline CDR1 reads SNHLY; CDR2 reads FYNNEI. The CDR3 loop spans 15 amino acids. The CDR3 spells CASRTGTSVSYEQYF. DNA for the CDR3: TGTGCCAGCAGGACCGGGACTAGTGTTTCCTACGAGCAGTACTTC.

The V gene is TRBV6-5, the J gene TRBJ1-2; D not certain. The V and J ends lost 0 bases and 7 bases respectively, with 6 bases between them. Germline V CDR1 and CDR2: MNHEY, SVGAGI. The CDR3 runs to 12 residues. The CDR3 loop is CASSYSNSGYTF. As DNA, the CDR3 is TGTGCCAGCAGTTACTCGAACAGTGGCTACACCTTC.

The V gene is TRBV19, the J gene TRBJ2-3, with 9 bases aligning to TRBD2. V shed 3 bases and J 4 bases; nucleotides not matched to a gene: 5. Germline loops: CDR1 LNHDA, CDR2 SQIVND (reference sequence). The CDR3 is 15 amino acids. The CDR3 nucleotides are TGTGCCAGTAGTATTAGCGGGAGTTTTTCAGATACGCAGTATTTT. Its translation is CASSISGSFSDTQYF.

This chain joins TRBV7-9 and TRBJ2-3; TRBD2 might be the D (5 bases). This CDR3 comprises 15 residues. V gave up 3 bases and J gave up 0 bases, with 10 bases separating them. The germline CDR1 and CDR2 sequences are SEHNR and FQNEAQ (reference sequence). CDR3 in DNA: TGTGCCAGCAGCTTTTTACAGCGGAGCACAGATACGCAGTATTTT. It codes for CASSFLQRSTDTQYF.

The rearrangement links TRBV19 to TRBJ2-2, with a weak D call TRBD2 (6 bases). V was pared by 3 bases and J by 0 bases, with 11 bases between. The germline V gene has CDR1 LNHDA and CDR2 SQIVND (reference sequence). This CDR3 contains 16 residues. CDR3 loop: CASSIGGGANTGELFF. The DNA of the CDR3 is TGTGCCAGTAGTATTGGAGGCGGGGCGAACACCGGGGAGCTGTTTTTT.

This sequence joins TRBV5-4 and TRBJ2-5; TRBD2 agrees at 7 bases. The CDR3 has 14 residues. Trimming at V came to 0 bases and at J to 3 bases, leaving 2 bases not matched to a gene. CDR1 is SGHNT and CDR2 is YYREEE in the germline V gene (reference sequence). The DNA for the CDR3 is TGTGCCAGCAGCTTGGGGGCGGGGGAAGAGACCCAGTACTTC. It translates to CASSLGAGEETQYF. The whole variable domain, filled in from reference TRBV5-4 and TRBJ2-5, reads ETGVTQSPTHLIKTRGQQVTLRCSSQSGHNTVSWYQQALGQGPQFIFQYYREEENGRGNFPPRFSGLQFPNYSSELNVNALELDDSALYLCASSLGAGEETQYFGPGTRLLVL.

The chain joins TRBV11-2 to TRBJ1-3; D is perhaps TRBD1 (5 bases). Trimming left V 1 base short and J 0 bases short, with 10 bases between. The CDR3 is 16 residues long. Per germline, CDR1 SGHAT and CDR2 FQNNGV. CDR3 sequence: CASSLGGTNSGNTIYF. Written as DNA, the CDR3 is TGTGCCAGCAGCTTAGGGGGCACCAACTCTGGAAACACCATATATTTT.

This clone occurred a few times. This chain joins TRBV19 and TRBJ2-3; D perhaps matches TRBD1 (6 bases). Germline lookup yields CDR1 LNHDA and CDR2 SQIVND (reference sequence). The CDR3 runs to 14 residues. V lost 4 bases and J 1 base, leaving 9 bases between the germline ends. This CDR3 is CASSNAGGTDTQYF. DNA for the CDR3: TGTGCCAGTAGTAATGCAGGGGGCACAGATACGCAGTATTTT.

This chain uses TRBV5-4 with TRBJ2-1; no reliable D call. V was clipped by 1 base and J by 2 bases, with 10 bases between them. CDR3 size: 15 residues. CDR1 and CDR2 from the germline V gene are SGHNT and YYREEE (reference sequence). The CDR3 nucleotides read TGTGCCAGCAGCTTGAGTCTCGAGCCCTACAATGAGCAGTTCTTC. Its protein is CASSLSLEPYNEQFF.

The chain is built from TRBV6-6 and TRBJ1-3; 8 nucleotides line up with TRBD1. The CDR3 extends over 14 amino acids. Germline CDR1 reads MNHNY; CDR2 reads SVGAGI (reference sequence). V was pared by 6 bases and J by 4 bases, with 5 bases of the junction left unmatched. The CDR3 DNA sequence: TGTGCCAGCAGCGACAGGGGAGCCGGAAACACCATATATTTT. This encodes CASSDRGAGNTIYF.